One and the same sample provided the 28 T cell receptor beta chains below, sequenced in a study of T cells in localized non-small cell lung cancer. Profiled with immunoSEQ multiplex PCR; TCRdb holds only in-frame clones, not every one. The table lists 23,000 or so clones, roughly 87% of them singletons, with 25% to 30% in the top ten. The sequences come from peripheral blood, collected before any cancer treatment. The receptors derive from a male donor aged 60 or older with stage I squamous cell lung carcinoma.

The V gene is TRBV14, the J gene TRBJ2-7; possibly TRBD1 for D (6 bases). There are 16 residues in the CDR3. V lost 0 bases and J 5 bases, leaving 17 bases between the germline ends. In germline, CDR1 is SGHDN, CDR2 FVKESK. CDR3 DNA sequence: TGTGCCAGCAGCCAAGAATGGGCAGGGGCGAGGAACGAGCAGTACTTC. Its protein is CASSQEWAGARNEQYF.

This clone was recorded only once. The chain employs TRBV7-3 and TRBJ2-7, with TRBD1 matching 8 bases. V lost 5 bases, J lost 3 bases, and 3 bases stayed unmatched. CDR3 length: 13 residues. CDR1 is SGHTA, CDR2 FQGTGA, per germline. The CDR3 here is CASSRDRGYEQYF. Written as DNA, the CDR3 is TGTGCCAGCAGCCGAGACAGGGGCTACGAGCAGTACTTC.

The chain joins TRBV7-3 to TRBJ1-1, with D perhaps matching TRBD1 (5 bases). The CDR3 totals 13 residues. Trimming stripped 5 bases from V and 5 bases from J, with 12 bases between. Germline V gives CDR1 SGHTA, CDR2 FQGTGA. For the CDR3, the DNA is TGTGCCAGCAGCCCAGGGAGAAGAACTGAAGCTTTCTTT. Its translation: CASSPGRRTEAFF.

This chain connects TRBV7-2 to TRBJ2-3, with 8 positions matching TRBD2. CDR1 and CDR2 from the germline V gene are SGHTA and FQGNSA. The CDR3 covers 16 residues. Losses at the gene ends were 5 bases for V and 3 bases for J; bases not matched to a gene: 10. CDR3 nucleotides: TGTGCCAGCAGCCAAGAGACGCGGGGGGATACAGATACGCAGTATTTT. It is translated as CASSQETRGDTDTQYF.

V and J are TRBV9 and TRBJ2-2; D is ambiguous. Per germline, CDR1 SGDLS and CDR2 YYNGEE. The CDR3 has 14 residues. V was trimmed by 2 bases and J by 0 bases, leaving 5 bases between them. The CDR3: CASSVFSNTGELFF. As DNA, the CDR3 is TGTGCCAGCAGCGTTTTCTCGAACACCGGGGAGCTGTTTTTT. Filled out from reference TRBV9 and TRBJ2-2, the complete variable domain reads DSGVTQTPKHLITATGQRVTLRCSPRSGDLSVYWYQQSLDQGLQFLIQYYNGEERAKGNILERFSAQQFPDLHSELNLSSLELGDSALYFCASSVFSNTGELFFGEGSRLTVL.

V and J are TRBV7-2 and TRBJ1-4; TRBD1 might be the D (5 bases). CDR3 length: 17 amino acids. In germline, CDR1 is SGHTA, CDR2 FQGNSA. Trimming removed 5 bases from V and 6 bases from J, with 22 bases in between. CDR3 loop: CASSPHSGAGWHEKLFF. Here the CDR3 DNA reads TGTGCCAGCAGCCCCCACTCCGGGGCCGGGTGGCATGAAAAACTGTTTTTT. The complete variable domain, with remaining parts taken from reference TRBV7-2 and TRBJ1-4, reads GAGVSQSPSNKVTEKGKDVELRCDPISGHTALYWYRQSLGQGLEFLIYFQGNSAPDKSGLPSDRFSAERTGGSVSTLTIQRTQQEDSAVYLCASSPHSGAGWHEKLFFGSGTQLSVL.

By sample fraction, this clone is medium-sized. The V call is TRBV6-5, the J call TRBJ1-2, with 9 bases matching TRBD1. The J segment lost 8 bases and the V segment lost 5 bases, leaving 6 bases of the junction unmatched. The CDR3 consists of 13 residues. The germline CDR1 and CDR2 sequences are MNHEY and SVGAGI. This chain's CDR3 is CASSKQGASGYTF. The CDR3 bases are TGTGCCAGCAGTAAACAGGGGGCCTCGGGCTACACCTTC.

DNA of the CDR3: TGTGCCAGCAGCTTAGGAGCGGGGGGAATAGAGACCCAGTACTTC. This encodes CASSLGAGGIETQYF. V gene TRBV7-6 combines with J gene TRBJ2-5; TRBD2 agrees at 9 bases. The CDR3 totals 15 residues. V trimming: 1 base; J trimming: 4 bases; junction bases outside the gene matches: 4. The germline CDR1 and CDR2 sequences are SGHVS and FNYEAQ.

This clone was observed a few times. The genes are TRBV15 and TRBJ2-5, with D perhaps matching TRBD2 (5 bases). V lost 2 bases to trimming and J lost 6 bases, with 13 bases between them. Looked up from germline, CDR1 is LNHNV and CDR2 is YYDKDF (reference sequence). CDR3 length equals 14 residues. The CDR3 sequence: CATSRSRDRQTQYF. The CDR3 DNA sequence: TGTGCCACCAGCAGATCACGGGATCGGCAGACCCAGTACTTC.

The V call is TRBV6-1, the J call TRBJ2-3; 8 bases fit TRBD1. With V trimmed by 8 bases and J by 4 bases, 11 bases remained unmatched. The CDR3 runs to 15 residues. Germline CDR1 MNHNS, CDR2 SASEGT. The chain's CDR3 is CASQSRGRIADTQYF. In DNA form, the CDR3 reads TGTGCCAGCCAGTCCAGGGGGCGGATTGCAGATACGCAGTATTTT.

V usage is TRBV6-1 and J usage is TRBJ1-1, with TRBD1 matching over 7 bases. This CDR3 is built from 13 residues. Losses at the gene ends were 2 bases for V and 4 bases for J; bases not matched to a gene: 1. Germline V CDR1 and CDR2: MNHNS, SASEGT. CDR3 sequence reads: CASSENRGTEAFF. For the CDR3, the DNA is TGTGCCAGCAGTGAAAACAGGGGCACTGAAGCTTTCTTT.

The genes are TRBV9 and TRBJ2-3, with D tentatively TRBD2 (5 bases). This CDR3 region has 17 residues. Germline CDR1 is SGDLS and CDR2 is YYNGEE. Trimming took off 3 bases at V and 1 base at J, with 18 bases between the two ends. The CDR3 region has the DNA TGTGCCAGCAGCGCCCCGAGGGCCTCAGACGGCACAGATACGCAGTATTTT. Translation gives CASSAPRASDGTDTQYF.

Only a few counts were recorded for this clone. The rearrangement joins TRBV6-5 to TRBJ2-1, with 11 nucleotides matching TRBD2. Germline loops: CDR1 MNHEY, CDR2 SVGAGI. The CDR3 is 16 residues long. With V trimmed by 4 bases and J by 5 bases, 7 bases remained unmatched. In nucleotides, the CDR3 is TGTGCCAGCAGTTCGATTAGCGGGAGGGGTAACAATGAGCAGTTCTTC. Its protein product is CASSSISGRGNNEQFF.

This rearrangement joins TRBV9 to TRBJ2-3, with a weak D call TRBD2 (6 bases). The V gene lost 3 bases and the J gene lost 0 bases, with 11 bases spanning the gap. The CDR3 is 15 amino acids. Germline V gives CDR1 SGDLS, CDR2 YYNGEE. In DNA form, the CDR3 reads TGTGCCAGCAGCGCCTTCGGGAGTAGCACAGATACGCAGTATTTT. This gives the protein CASSAFGSSTDTQYF.

This CDR3 reads CASSEADRGSTNEKLFF. CDR3 DNA: TGCGCCAGCAGTGAGGCGGACAGGGGGTCAACTAATGAAAAACTGTTTTTT. This chain joins TRBV10-2 and TRBJ1-4; 10 nucleotides match TRBD1. Germline V lookup: CDR1 WSHSY, CDR2 SAAADI. With V trimmed by 2 bases and J by 0 bases, 3 bases remained unmatched. The length of the CDR3 is 17 residues.

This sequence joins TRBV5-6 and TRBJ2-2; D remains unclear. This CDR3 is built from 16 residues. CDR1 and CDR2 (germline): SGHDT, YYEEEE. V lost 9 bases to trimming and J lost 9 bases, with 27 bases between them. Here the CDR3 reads CATRNSLESMTRELFF. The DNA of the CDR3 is TGTGCCACTAGAAACTCGCTCGAGTCCATGACCCGGGAGCTGTTTTTT.

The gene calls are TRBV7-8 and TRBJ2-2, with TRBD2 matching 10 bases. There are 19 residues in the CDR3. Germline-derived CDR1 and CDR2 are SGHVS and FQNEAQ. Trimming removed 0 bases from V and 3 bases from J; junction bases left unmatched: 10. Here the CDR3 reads CASSLAGLALKRDTGELFF. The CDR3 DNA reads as TGTGCCAGCAGCTTAGCGGGACTAGCGTTAAAGAGGGACACCGGGGAGCTGTTTTTT.

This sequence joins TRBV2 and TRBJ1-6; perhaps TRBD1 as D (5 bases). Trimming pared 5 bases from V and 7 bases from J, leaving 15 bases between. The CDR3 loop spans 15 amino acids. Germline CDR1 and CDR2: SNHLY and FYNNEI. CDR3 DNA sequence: TGTGCCAGCAGTCCCAGGGATCCCCTGAATTCACCCCTCCACTTT. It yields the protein CASSPRDPLNSPLHF.

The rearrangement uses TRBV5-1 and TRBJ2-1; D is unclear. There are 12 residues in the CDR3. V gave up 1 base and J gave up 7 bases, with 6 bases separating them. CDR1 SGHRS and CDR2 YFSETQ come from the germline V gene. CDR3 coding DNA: TGCGCCAGCAGCTTGTTGGTGAATGAGCAGTTCTTC. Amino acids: CASSLLVNEQFF.

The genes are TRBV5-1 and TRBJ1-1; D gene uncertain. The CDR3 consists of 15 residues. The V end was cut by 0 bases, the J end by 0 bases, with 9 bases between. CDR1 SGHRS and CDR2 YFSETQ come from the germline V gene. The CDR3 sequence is CASSLVPAMNTEAFF. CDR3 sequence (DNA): TGCGCCAGCAGCTTGGTCCCGGCTATGAACACTGAAGCTTTCTTT.

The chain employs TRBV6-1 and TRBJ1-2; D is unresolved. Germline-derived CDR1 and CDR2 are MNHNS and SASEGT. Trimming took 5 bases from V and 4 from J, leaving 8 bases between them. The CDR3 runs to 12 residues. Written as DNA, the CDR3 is TGTGCCAGCAGTCGGCAGATCTATGGCTACACCTTC. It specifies CASSRQIYGYTF.

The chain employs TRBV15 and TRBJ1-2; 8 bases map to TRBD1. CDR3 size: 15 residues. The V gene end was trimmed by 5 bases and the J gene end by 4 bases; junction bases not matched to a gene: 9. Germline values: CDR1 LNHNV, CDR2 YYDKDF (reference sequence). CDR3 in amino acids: CATSALRQGAYGYTF. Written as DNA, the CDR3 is TGTGCCACCAGCGCCCTTCGGCAGGGGGCCTATGGCTACACCTTC.

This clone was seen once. For the CDR3, the DNA is TGTGCCAGCAGAGGACAGGGGGGTACACCCCTCCACTTT. Translation gives CASRGQGGTPLHF. This chain joins TRBV6-5 and TRBJ1-6; 10 bases fit TRBD1. The CDR3 is 13 residues long. CDR1 MNHEY and CDR2 SVGAGI come from the germline V gene. V dropped 6 bases and J dropped 11; count of bases not matched to a gene: 4.

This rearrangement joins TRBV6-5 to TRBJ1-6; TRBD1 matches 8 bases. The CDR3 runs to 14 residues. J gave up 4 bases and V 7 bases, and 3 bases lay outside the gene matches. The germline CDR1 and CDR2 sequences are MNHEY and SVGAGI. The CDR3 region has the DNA TGTGCCAGCAACAGGGGGGAATATAATTCACCCCTCCACTTT. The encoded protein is CASNRGEYNSPLHF.

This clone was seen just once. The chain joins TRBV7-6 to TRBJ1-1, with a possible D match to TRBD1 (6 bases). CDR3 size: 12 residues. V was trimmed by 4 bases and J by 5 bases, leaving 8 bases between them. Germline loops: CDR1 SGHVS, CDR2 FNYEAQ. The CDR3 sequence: CASSSGQTEAFF. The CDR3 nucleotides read TGTGCCAGCAGCTCCGGACAGACTGAAGCTTTCTTT.

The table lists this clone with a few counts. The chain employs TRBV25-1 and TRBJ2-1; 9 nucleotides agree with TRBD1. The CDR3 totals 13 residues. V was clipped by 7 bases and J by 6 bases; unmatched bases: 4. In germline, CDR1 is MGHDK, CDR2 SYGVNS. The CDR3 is CASNRQGVNEQFF. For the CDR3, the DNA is TGTGCCAGCAATAGACAGGGGGTCAATGAGCAGTTCTTC.

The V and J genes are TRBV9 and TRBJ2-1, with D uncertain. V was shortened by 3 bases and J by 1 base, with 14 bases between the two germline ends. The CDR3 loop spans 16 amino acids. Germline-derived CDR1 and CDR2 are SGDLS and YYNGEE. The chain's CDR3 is CASSASPRGSYNEQFF. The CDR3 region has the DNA TGTGCCAGCAGCGCCTCCCCCCGAGGTTCCTACAATGAGCAGTTCTTC.

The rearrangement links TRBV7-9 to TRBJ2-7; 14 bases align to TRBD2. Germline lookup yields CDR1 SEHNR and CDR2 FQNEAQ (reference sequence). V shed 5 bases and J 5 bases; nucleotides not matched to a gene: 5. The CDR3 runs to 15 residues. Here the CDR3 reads CASSPPTSGGDEQYF. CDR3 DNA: TGTGCCAGCAGCCCGCCGACTAGCGGGGGGGACGAGCAGTACTTC. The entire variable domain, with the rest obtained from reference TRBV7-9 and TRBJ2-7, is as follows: DTGVSQNPRHKITKRGQNVTFRCDPISEHNRLYWYRQTLGQGPEFLTYFQNEAQLEKSRLLSDRFSAERPKGSFSTLEIQRTEQGDSAMYLCASSPPTSGGDEQYFGPGTRLTVT.